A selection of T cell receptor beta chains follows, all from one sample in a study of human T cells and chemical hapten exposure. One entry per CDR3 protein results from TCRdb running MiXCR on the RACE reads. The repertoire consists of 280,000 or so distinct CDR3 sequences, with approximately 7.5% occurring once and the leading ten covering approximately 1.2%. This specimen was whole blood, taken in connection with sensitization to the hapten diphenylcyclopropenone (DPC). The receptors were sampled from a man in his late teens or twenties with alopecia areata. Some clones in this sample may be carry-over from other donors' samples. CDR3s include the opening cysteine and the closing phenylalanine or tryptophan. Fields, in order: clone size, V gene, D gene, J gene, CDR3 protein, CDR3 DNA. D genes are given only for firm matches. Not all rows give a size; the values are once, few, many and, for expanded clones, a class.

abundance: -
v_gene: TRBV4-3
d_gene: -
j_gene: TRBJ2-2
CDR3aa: CANGSSANTGELFF
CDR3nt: TGCGCCAACGGTTCTAGCGCGAACACCGGGGAGCTGTTTTTT

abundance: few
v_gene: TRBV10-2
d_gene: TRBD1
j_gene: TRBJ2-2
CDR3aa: CASREDRVGGELFF
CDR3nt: TGCGCCAGCAGGGAGGACAGGGTTGGCGGGGAGCTGTTTTTT

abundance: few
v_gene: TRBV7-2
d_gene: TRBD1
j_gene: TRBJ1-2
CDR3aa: CASRGDRGRNYGYTF
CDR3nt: TGTGCCAGCAGGGGAGACAGGGGGCGCAACTATGGCTACACCTTC

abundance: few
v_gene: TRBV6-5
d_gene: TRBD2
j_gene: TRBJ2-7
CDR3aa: CASSRPMKAGRRSLYF
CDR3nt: TGTGCCAGCAGTCGCCCCATGAAAGCGGGGCGTAGATCTCTGTACTTC

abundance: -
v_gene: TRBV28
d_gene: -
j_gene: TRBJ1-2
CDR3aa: CASSLYWDYGYGYTF
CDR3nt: TGTGCCAGCAGTTTATATTGGGACTATGGCTATGGCTACACCTTC

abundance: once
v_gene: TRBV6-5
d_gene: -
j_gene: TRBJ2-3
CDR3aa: CASSSTGDTDTQYF
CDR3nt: TGTGCCAGCAGTTCGACAGGAGACACAGATACGCAGTATTTT

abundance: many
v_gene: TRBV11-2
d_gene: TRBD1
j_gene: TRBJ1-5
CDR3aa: CASSLDRGNQPQHF
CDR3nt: TGTGCCAGCAGCTTGGACAGGGGCAATCAGCCCCAGCATTTT

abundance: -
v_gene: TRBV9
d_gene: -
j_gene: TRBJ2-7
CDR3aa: CASTSEVGFYEQYF
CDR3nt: TGTGCCAGCACTTCCGAGGTGGGGTTCTACGAGCAGTACTTC

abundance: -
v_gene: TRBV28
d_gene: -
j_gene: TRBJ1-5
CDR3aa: CASSPSAGGTNQPQHF
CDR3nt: TGTGCCAGCAGCCCCTCGGCCGGGGGGACCAATCAGCCCCAGCATTTT

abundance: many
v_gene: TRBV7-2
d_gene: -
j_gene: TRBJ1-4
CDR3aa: CASSFTQRSRKLFF
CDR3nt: TGTGCCAGCAGCTTTACGCAGCGCAGCCGAAAACTGTTTTTT

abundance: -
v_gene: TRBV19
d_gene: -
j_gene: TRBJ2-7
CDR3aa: CASRMAGPSYEQYF
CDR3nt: TGTGCCAGTAGGATGGCGGGGCCAAGCTACGAGCAGTACTTC

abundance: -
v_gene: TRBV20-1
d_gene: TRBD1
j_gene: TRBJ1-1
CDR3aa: CSASGQLNTEAFF
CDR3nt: TGCAGTGCGTCGGGACAGCTTAACACTGAAGCTTTCTTT

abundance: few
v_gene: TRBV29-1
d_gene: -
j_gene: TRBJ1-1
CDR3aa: CSVAGQLNTEAFF
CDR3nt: TGCAGCGTTGCAGGGCAGCTGAACACTGAAGCTTTCTTT

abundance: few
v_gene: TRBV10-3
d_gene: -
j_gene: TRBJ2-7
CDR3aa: CAISDGDRGYEQYF
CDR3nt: TGTGCCATCAGTGATGGGGACCGAGGATACGAGCAGTACTTC

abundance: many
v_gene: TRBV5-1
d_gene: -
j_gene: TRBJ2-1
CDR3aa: CASSLFNEQFF
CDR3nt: TGCGCCAGCAGCTTGTTCAATGAGCAGTTCTTC

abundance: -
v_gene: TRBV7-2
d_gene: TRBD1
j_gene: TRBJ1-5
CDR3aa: CASSVRTGDQPQHF
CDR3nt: TGTGCCAGCAGCGTCCGGACAGGGGACCAGCCCCAGCATTTT

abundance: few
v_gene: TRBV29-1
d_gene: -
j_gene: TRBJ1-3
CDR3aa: CSVDFGNTIYF
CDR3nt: TGCAGCGTTGATTTCGGAAACACCATATATTTT

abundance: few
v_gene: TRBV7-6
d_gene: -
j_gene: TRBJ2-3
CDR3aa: CASSRVTDTQYF
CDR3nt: TGTGCCAGCAGCCGAGTGACAGATACGCAGTATTTT

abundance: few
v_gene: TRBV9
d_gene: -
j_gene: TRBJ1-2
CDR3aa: CASGGRTGQPYGYTF
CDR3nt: TGTGCCAGCGGAGGGAGGACGGGACAACCCTATGGCTACACCTTC

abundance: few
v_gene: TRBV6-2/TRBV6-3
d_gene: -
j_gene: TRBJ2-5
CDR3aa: CASSYATLTAETQYF
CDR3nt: TGTGCCAGCAGTTACGCAACGCTGACTGCAGAGACCCAGTACTTC

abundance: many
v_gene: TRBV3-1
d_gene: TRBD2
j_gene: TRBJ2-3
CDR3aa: CASSQRLAGGSDTQYF
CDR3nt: TGTGCCAGCAGCCAACGCCTAGCGGGGGGTTCAGATACGCAGTATTTT

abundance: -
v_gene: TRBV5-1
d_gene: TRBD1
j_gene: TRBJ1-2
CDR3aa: CASSFQGGYGYTF
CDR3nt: TGCGCCAGCAGCTTCCAGGGGGGTTATGGCTACACCTTC

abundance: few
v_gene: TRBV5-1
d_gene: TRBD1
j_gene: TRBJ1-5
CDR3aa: CASSMGGQAQPQHF
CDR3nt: TGCGCCAGCAGCATGGGGGGACAGGCACAGCCCCAGCATTTT

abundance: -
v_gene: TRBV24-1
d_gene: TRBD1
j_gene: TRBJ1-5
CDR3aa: CATSDIGTGFNQPQHF
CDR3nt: TGTGCCACCAGTGATATTGGGACAGGGTTCAATCAGCCCCAGCATTTT

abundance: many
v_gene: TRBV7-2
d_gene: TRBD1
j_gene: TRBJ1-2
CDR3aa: CASSPRGRRDGYTF
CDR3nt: TGTGCCAGCAGCCCCAGGGGGCGCCGTGACGGCTACACCTTC

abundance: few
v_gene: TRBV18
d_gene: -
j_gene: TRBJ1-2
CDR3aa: CASSPFEGGYTF
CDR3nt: TGTGCCAGCTCACCATTCGAGGGGGGCTACACCTTC

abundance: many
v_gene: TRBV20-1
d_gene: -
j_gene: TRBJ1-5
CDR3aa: CSAIGGGQPQHF
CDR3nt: TGCAGTGCTATAGGGGGAGGTCAGCCCCAGCATTTT

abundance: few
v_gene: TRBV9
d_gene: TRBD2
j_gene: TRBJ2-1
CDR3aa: CASSVAPQGLAVYNEQFF
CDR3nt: TGTGCCAGCAGCGTAGCCCCCCAAGGACTAGCCGTTTACAATGAGCAGTTCTTC

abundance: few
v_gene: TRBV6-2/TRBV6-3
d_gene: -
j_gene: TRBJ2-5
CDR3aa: CASSYFVRRTQYF
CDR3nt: TGTGCCAGCAGTTATTTCGTCAGGAGGACCCAGTACTTC

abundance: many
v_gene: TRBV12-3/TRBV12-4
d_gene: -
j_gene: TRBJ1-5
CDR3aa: CASSLVGENQPQHF
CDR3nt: TGTGCCAGCAGCTTGGTAGGGGAGAATCAGCCCCAGCATTTT

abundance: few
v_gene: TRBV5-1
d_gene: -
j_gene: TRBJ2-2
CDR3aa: CASSLVGLTNTGELFF
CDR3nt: TGCGCCAGCAGCTTGGTGGGCCTGACGAACACCGGGGAGCTGTTTTTT

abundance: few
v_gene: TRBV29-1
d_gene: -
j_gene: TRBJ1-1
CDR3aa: CSVGREMNTEAFF
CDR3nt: TGCAGCGTTGGCAGGGAAATGAACACTGAAGCTTTCTTT

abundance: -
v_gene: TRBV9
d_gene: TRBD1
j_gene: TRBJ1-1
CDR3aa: CASSATGADEAFF
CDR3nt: TGTGCCAGCAGCGCGACAGGGGCGGATGAAGCTTTCTTT

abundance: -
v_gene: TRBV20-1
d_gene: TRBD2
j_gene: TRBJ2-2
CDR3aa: CSARSGLAGDGELFF
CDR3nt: TGCAGTGCTAGATCCGGACTAGCGGGGGACGGGGAGCTGTTTTTT

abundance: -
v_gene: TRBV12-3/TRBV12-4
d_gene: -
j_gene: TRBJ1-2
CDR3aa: CASSLVASPNYGYTF
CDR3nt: TGTGCCAGCAGTTTAGTGGCCAGCCCTAACTATGGCTACACCTTC

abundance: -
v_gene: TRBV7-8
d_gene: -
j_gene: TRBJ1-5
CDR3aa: CASSDEGGQVHSNQPQHF
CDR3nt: TGTGCCAGCAGCGACGAGGGCGGGCAGGTTCATAGCAATCAGCCCCAGCATTTT

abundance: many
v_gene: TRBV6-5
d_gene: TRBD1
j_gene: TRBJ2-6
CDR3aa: CASSLGQGASGANVLTF
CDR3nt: TGTGCCAGCAGTTTGGGACAGGGGGCGAGTGGGGCCAACGTCCTGACTTTC

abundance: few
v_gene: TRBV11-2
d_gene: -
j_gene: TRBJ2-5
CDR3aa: CASSSKAGQRYQETQYF
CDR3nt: TGTGCCAGCAGCTCTAAGGCCGGACAAAGGTACCAAGAGACCCAGTACTTC

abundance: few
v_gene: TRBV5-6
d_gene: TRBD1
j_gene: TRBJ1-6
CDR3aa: CASSWGQGSPLHF
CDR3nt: TGTGCCAGCAGCTGGGGACAGGGTTCACCCCTCCACTTT

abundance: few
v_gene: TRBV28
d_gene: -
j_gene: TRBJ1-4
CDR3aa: CATKKGGGNEKLFF
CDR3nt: TGTGCCACCAAAAAGGGGGGGGGAAATGAAAAACTGTTTTTT

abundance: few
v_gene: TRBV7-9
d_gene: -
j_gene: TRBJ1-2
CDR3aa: CASSSTLGGFYYGYTF
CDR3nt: TGTGCCAGCAGCTCTACCCTAGGGGGGTTTTACTATGGCTACACCTTC

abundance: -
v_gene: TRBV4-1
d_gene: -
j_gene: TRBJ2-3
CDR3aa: CASSQGIPDTQYF
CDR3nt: TGCGCCAGCAGCCAAGGGATCCCAGATACGCAGTATTTT

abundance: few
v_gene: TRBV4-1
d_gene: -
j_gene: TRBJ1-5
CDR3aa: CASSRALGGPQLQPQHF
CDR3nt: TGCGCCAGCAGCCGTGCCCTCGGCGGACCACAACTTCAGCCCCAGCATTTT

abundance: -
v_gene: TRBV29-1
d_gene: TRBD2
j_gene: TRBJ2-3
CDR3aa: CSVVRLAGTDTQYF
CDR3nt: TGCAGCGTTGTAAGACTAGCGGGGACAGATACGCAGTATTTT